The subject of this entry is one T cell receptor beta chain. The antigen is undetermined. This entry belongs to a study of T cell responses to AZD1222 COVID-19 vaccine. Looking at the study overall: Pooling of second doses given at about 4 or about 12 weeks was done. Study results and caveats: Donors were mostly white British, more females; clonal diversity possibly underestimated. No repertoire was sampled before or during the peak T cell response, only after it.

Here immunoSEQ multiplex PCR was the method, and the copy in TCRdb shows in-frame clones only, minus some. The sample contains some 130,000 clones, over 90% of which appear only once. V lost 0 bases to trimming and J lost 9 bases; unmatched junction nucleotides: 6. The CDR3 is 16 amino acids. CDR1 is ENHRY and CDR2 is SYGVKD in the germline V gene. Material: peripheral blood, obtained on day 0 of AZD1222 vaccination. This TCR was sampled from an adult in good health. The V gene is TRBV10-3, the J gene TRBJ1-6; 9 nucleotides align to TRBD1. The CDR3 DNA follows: TGTGCCATCAGTGAGTCCCCGGGACAGGGCTTTTCACCCCTCCACTTT. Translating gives CAISESPGQGFSPLHF.